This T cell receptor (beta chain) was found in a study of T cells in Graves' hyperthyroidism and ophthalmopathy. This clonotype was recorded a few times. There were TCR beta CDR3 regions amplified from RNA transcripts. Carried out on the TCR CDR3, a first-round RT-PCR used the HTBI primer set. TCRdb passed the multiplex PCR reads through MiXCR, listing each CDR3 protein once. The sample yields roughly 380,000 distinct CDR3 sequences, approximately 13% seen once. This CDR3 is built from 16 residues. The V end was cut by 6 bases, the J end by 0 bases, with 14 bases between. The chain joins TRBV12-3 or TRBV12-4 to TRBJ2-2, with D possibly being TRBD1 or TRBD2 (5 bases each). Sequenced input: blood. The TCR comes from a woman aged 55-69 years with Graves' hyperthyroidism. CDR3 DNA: TGTGCCAGCAGGCCAGCGAGGGGATCGAACACCGGGGAGCTGTTTTTT. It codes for CASRPARGSNTGELFF.